This T cell receptor (beta chain) originates from a study of T cell responses to AZD1222 COVID-19 vaccine. Per germline, CDR1 MNHEY and CDR2 SVGAGI. This CDR3 has 13 residues. V dropped 2 bases and J dropped 4 bases, with 8 bases sitting between them. The protocol was immunoSEQ multiplex PCR, while the TCRdb copy is restricted to in-frame clones and leaves out a portion. Of 150,000 or so clones listed, about 90% are singletons. Concerning this clone: Its antigen is not identified.

Whole-study results and caveats: Vaccine-associated CD4 TCRs ranged over spike, dominating at 160-218 and 743-854.

The chain combines TRBV6-5 with TRBJ1-2; no clear D gene. The TCR was taken from an adult who received the AZD1222 COVID-19 vaccine. Sample: peripheral blood, taken 28 days after the second AZD1222 dose. The CDR3 DNA reads TGTGCCAGCAGTTACGGTCAGTTCTATGGCTACACCTTC. It specifies CASSYGQFYGYTF.